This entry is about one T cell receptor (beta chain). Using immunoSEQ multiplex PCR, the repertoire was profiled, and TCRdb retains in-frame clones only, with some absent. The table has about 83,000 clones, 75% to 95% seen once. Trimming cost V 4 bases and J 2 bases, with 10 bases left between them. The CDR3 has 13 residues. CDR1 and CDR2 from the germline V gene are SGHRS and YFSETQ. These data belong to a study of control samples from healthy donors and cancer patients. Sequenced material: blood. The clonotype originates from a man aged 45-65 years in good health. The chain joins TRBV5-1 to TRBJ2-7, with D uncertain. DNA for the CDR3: TGCGCCAGCAGCCCCGGGCCTCCCTACGAGCAGTACTTC. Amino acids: CASSPGPPYEQYF.